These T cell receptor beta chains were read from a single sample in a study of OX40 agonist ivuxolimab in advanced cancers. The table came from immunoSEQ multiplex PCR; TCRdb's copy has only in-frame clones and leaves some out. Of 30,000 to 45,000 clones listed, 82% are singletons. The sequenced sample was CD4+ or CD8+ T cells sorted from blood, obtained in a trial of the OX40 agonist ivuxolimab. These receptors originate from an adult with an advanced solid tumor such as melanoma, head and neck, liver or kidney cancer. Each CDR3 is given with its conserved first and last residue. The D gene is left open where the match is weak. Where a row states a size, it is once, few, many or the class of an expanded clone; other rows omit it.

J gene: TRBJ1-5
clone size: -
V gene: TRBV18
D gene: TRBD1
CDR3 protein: CASSETGGNQPQHF
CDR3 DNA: TGTGCCAGCTCAGAGACAGGGGGCAATCAGCCCCAGCATTTT

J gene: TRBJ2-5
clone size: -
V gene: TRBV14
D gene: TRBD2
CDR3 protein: CASSQWGGQETQYF
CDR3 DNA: TGTGCCAGCAGCCAGTGGGGGGGCCAAGAGACCCAGTACTTC

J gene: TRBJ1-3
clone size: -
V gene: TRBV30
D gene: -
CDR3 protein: CAWSGNTIYF
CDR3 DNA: TGTGCCTGGAGTGGAAACACCATATATTTT

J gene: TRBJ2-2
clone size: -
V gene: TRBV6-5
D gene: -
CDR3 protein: CASTKWGRDTGELFF
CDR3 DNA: TGTGCCAGCACCAAATGGGGGCGCGACACCGGGGAGCTGTTTTTT

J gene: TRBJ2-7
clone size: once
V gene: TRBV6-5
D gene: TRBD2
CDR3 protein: CASRIRTSGVYEQYF
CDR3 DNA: TGTGCCAGCAGAATTCGGACTAGCGGGGTTTACGAGCAGTACTTC

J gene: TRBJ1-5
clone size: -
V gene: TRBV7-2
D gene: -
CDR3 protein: CASSLVLAADQPQHF
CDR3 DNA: TGTGCCAGCAGCTTGGTCTTGGCAGCCGATCAGCCCCAGCATTTT

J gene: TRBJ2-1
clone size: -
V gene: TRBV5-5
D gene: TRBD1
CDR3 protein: CATTGQGVGEQFF
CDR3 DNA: TGTGCCACTACGGGACAGGGGGTAGGTGAGCAGTTCTTC

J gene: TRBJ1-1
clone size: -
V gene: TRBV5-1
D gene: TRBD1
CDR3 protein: CASSFGTGGLSEAFF
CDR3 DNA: TGCGCCAGCAGCTTTGGGACAGGGGGCTTATCTGAAGCTTTCTTT

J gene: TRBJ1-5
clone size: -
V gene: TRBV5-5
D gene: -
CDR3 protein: CASSLQGGRSNQPQHF
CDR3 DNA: TGTGCCAGCAGCTTACAGGGCGGTCGGAGCAATCAGCCCCAGCATTTT

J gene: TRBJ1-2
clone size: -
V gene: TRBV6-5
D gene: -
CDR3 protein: CASSLQDTYGYTF
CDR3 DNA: TGTGCCAGCAGTCTACAGGATACCTATGGCTACACCTTC

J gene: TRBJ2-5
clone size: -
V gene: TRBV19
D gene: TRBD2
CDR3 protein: CASSPGGTSGGQETQYF
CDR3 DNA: TGTGCCAGTAGCCCCGGTGGGACTAGCGGGGGGCAAGAGACCCAGTACTTC

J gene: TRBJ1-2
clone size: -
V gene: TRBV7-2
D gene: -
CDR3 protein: CASGRPGPVRGGYTF
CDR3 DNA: TGTGCCAGCGGCCGGCCCGGGCCGGTACGGGGAGGCTACACCTTC

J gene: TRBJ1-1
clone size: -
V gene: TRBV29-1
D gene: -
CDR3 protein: CSVEPATVTEAFF
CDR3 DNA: TGCAGCGTTGAACCCGCGACTGTCACTGAAGCTTTCTTT

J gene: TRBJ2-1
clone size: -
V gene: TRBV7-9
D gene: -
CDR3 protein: CASSLKRGAKYNEQFF
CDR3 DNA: TGTGCCAGCAGCTTGAAACGGGGGGCCAAATACAATGAGCAGTTCTTC

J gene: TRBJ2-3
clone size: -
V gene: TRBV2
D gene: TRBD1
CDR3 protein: CASSLDRGIGDTQYF
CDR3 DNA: TGTGCCAGCAGTCTGGACAGGGGGATTGGGGATACGCAGTATTTT

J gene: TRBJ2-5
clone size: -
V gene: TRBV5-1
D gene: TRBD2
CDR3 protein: CASSRTRLAGGHLTQYF
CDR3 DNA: TGCGCCAGCAGCCGAACCCGACTAGCGGGGGGACACCTAACCCAGTACTTC

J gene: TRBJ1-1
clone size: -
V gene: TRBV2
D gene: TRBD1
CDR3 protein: CASSERGQGWTEAFF
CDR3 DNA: TGTGCCAGCAGTGAAAGGGGACAGGGTTGGACTGAAGCTTTCTTT

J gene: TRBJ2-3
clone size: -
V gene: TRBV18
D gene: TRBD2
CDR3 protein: CASSHGGGPTDTQYF
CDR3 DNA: TGTGCCAGCTCACACGGGGGAGGGCCGACAGATACGCAGTATTTT

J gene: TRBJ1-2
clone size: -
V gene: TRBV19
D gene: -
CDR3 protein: CASSTPLTALYGYTF
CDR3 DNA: TGTGCCAGTAGCACACCCTTGACAGCCCTCTATGGCTACACCTTC

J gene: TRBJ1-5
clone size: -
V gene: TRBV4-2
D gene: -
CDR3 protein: CASSQDQGNSNQPQHF
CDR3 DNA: TGTGCCAGCAGCCAAGATCAGGGTAATAGCAATCAGCCCCAGCATTTT

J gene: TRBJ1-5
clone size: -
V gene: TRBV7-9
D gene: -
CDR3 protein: CASSLGDPYSNQPQHF
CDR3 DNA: TGTGCCAGCAGCTTAGGTGATCCTTATAGCAATCAGCCCCAGCATTTT

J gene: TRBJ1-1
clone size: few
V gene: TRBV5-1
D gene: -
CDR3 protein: CASSPDSLGEAFF
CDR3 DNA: TGCGCCAGCAGCCCGGACAGCCTCGGGGAAGCTTTCTTT

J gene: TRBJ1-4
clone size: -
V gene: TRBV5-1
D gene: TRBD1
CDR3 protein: CASSLAQGAISGEKLFF
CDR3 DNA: TGCGCCAGCAGCTTGGCCCAGGGGGCAATTAGTGGAGAAAAACTGTTTTTT

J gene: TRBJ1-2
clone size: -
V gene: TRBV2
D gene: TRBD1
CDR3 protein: CASSEEGQRFYISHRGYTF
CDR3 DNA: TGTGCCAGCAGTGAAGAGGGACAGAGATTTTATATTAGTCACCGTGGCTACACCTTC

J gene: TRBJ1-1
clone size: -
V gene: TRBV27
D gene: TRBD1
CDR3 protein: CASKRQGAGYTEAFF
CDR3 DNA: TGTGCCAGCAAACGACAGGGGGCAGGATACACTGAAGCTTTCTTT

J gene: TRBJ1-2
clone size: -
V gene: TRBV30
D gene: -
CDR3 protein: CAWRTPGQFYGYTF
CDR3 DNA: TGTGCCTGGAGAACTCCCGGGCAGTTCTATGGCTACACCTTC

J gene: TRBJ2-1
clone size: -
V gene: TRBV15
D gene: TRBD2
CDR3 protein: CATSMRGGYGQFF
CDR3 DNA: TGTGCCACCAGCATGCGGGGGGGCTACGGGCAGTTCTTC

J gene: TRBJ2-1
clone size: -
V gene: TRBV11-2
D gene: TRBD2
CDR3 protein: CASGKSRTSGQNEQFF
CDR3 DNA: TGTGCCAGCGGAAAAAGTCGGACTAGCGGCCAGAATGAGCAGTTCTTC

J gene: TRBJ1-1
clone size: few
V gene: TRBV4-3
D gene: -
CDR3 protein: CASSQEPAMNTEAFF
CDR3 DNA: TGCGCCAGCAGCCAAGAGCCTGCAATGAACACTGAAGCTTTCTTT

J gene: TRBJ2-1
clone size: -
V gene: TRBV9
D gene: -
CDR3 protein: CASSKQTGSNEQFF
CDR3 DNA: TGTGCCAGCAGCAAACAAACGGGAAGCAATGAGCAGTTCTTC

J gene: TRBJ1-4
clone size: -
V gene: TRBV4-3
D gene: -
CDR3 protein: CASSQGVTREGEKLFF
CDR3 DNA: TGCGCCAGCAGCCAAGGCGTAACTAGGGAGGGTGAAAAACTGTTTTTT

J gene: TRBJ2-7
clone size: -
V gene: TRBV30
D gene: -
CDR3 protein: CAWSVGGRQYF
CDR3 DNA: TGTGCCTGGAGTGTAGGGGGTCGGCAGTACTTC

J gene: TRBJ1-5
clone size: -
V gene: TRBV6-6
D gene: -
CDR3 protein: CASKLSNQPQHF
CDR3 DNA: TGTGCCAGCAAATTAAGCAATCAGCCCCAGCATTTT

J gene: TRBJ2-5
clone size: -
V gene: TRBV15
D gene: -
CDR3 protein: CATSRERQETQYF
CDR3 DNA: TGTGCCACCAGCAGGGAGCGCCAAGAGACCCAGTACTTC

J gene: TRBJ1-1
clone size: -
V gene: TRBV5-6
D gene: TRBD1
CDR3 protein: CASSLAVGAGGTEAFF
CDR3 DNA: TGTGCCAGCAGCTTGGCTGTAGGGGCAGGGGGGACTGAAGCTTTCTTT

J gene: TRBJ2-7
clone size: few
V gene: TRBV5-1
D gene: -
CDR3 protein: CASSAHYEQYF
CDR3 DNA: TGCGCCAGCAGCGCGCACTACGAGCAGTACTTC

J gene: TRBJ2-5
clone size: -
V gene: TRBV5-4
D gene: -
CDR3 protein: CASSYGQSQETQYF
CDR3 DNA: TGTGCCAGCAGCTACGGACAGAGCCAAGAGACCCAGTACTTC

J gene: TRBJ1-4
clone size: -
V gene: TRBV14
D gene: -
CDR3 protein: CASSQDWTHNEKLFF
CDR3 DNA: TGTGCCAGCAGCCAAGATTGGACCCATAATGAAAAACTGTTTTTT

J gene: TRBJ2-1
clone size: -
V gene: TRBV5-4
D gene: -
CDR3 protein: CASSLGGSSYNEQFF
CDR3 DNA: TGTGCCAGCAGCTTGGGCGGCAGCTCCTACAATGAGCAGTTCTTC

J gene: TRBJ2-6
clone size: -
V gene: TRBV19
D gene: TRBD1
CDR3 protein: CASSSNRDRGSGANVLTF
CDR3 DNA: TGTGCCAGTAGTTCCAACCGGGACAGGGGCTCTGGGGCCAACGTCCTGACTTTC

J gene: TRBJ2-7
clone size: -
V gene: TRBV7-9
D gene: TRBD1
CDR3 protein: CASSSTGGLSYEQYF
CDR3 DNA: TGTGCCAGCAGCTCGACAGGGGGCCTGTCCTACGAGCAGTACTTC

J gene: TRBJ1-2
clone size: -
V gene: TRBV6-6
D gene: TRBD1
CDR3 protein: CASRPPGQGHGYTF
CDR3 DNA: TGTGCCAGCAGGCCCCCGGGACAGGGTCATGGCTACACCTTC

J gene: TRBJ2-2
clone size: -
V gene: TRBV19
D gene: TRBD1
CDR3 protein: CASSIGGTGSNTGELFF
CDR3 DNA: TGTGCCAGTAGTATAGGCGGGACAGGCTCCAACACCGGGGAGCTGTTTTTT

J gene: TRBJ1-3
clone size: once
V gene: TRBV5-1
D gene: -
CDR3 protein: CASSMGRTSSGNTIYF
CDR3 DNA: TGCGCCAGCAGCATGGGACGGACGAGCTCTGGAAACACCATATATTTT

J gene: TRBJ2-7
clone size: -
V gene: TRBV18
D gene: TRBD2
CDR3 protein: CASSPLAEIYEQYF
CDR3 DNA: TGTGCCAGCTCACCGCTAGCGGAGATATACGAGCAGTACTTC

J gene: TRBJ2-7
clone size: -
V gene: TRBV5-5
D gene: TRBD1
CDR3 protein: CASSRTGGASYEQYF
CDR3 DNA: TGTGCCAGCAGCCGGACAGGGGGCGCTTCCTACGAGCAGTACTTC

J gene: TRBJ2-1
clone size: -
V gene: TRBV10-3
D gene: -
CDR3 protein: CAIRETVSSYNEQFF
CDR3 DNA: TGTGCCATCCGGGAGACTGTGAGCTCCTACAATGAGCAGTTCTTC

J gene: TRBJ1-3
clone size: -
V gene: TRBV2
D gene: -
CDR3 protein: CARRGSGNTIYF
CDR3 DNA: TGTGCCAGGCGGGGCTCTGGAAACACCATATATTTT

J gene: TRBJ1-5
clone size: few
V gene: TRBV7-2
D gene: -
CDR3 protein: CASSSNNQPQHF
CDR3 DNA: TGTGCCAGCAGCTCCAACAATCAGCCCCAGCATTTT

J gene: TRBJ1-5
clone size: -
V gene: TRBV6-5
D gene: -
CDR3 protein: CASSEKRFQPQHF
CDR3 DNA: TGTGCCAGCAGTGAGAAACGTTTTCAGCCCCAGCATTTT

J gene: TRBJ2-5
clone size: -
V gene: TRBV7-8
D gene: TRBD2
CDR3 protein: CASSVLTSGGARETQYF
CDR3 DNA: TGTGCCAGCAGCGTCCTGACTAGCGGGGGGGCCCGGGAGACCCAGTACTTC

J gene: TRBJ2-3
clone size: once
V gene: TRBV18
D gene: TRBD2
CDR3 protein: CASSERLAGDTQYF
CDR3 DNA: TGTGCCAGCTCAGAGCGACTAGCGGGGGATACGCAGTATTTT

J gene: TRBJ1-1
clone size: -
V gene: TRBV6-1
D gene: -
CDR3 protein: CASQLEAGTTEAFF
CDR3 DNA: TGTGCCAGCCAGCTCGAGGCAGGGACCACTGAAGCTTTCTTT

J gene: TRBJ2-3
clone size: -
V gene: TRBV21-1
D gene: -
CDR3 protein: CVTRGGVTDTQYF
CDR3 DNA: TGTGTTACACGTGGGGGCGTCACAGATACGCAGTATTTT

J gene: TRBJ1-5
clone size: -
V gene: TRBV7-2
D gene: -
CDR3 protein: CASSLGRGNQPQHF
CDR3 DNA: TGTGCCAGCAGCTTAGGTCGGGGTAACCAGCCCCAGCATTTT